The 29 T cell receptor beta chains below were found in one sample sequenced in a study of response to subunit inactivated influenza vaccine. TCRdb re-called the RT-PCR reads with MiXCR, one entry per CDR3 protein. The profile covers about 180,000 distinct CDR3 sequences, with approximately 8.7% appearing a single time and about a tenth taken by the ten largest. Sequenced here: non-naive T cells sorted from PBMCs, sampled on the day of vaccination. These receptors were obtained from a man between 50 and 59 years old who received an inactivated influenza vaccine.

This clonotype was counted a few times. V is TRBV9 and J is TRBJ2-5; D is unresolved. V was cut by 4 bases and J by 8 bases, with 12 bases left in between. CDR1 is SGDLS and CDR2 is YYNGEE in the germline V gene. This CDR3 has 12 amino acids. The CDR3 here is CASSTLVGTQYF. The CDR3 DNA reads as TGTGCCAGCAGCACGCTAGTGGGAACCCAGTACTTC.

This clonotype appeared a single time. The chain is built from TRBV6-1 and TRBJ2-2, with TRBD2 identical over 7 bases. Germline loops: CDR1 MNHNS, CDR2 SASEGT. Losses at the gene ends were 5 bases for V and 6 bases for J; bases not matched to a gene: 3. This CDR3 has 13 amino acids. DNA of the CDR3: TGTGCCAGCAGTCGAAGCGGGGCCGGGGAGCTGTTTTTT. Protein product: CASSRSGAGELFF.

V usage is TRBV29-1 and J usage is TRBJ2-1, with 8 bases that match TRBD1. V lost 6 bases, J lost 5 bases, and 3 bases stayed unmatched. Germline V gene lookup returns CDR1 SQVTM and CDR2 ANQGSEA. There are 12 residues in the CDR3. This CDR3 is CSVDRVDNEQFF. The DNA for the CDR3 is TGCAGCGTGGACAGGGTCGACAATGAGCAGTTCTTC.

This clonotype was observed many times. This chain uses TRBV12-3 or TRBV12-4 with TRBJ1-1; no clear D. Trimming took 5 bases from V and 1 from J, leaving 14 bases between them. This CDR3 is 15 amino acids long. The CDR3 coding sequence is TGTGCCAGCAGTCCATCGGGCTTCCCGAACACTGAAGCTTTCTTT. Its protein product is CASSPSGFPNTEAFF.

This chain uses TRBV19 with TRBJ2-3; 11 nucleotides match TRBD2. Per the germline V gene, CDR1 is LNHDA and CDR2 is SQIVND (reference sequence). With V trimmed by 2 bases and J by 0 bases, 4 bases remained unmatched. The CDR3 is 17 residues long. CDR3 DNA: TGTGCCAGTAGTATAACGGCTAGCGGGAGGAGCACAGATACGCAGTATTTT. Protein product: CASSITASGRSTDTQYF.

This clonotype showed up just a few times. V and J are TRBV2 and TRBJ2-5, with D possibly being TRBD2 (5 bases). The CDR3 loop spans 15 amino acids. Trimming left V 1 base short and J 3 bases short, with 12 bases between. Germline CDR1 SNHLY, CDR2 FYNNEI. The CDR3 region has the DNA TGTGCCAGCAGTGAAGTACCGGGAATGAAAGAGACCCAGTACTTC. This encodes CASSEVPGMKETQYF.

This clonotype has a handful of counts. This rearrangement joins TRBV16 to TRBJ1-5; TRBD1 aligns across 9 bases. Trimming at V came to 0 bases and at J to 7 bases, leaving 7 bases not matched to a gene. CDR3 length equals 16 residues. In germline, CDR1 is KGHSY, CDR2 FQNENV. CDR3 coding DNA: TGTGCCAGCAGCCAATCGGGGACAGGGCGAGAACAGCCCCAGCATTTT. Amino acids: CASSQSGTGREQPQHF.

This clonotype was detected ten times or more. The chain links TRBV20-1 to TRBJ2-3; D is perhaps TRBD1 or TRBD2 (7 bases each). Germline V gene lookup returns CDR1 DFQATT and CDR2 SNEGSKA (reference sequence). This CDR3 contains 14 residues. Trimming stripped 6 bases from V and 5 bases from J, with 18 bases between. The CDR3 region is CSAMTGRGGDTQYF. The CDR3 coding sequence is TGCAGTGCGATGACAGGGAGGGGAGGAGATACGCAGTATTTT.

This clonotype showed up just a few times. This chain connects TRBV29-1 to TRBJ2-7; a weak D match, TRBD1 (6 bases). Per the germline V gene, CDR1 is SQVTM and CDR2 is ANQGSEA. The CDR3 sequence is 13 residues long. V was cut by 4 bases and J by 0 bases, with 10 bases left in between. CDR3: CSVGGDTSYEQYF. DNA of the CDR3: TGCAGCGTTGGAGGGGACACCTCCTACGAGCAGTACTTC.

V and J are TRBV20-1 and TRBJ1-1; D ambiguous. CDR1 and CDR2 from the germline V gene are DFQATT and SNEGSKA (reference sequence). The ends were cut back, 3 bases at V and 0 bases at J, with 11 bases in the middle. The CDR3 is made up of 14 amino acids. CDR3 nucleotides: TGCAGTGCTAGTCAAGGGCCCATGAACACTGAAGCTTTCTTT. It codes for CSASQGPMNTEAFF.

This clonotype was found a few times. The rearrangement links TRBV11-2 to TRBJ2-7; D could derive from TRBD1 or TRBD2 (7 bases each). V lost 5 bases to trimming and J lost 7 bases, with 18 bases between them. CDR1 is SGHAT, CDR2 FQNNGV, per germline. The CDR3 has 14 residues. For the CDR3, the DNA is TGTGCCAGCAGCCCCAGGGGGGGGCTGGGTGAGCAGTACTTC. Its protein product is CASSPRGGLGEQYF.

The genes are TRBV3-1 and TRBJ2-7; the D is unclear. Per the germline V gene, CDR1 is LGHDT and CDR2 is YNNKEL (reference sequence). The CDR3 totals 13 residues. Trimming took off 4 bases at V and 6 bases at J, with 13 bases between the two ends. The CDR3 DNA is TGTGCCAGCAGCCCTAGACCAGCGACCGAGCAGTACTTC. The encoded protein is CASSPRPATEQYF.

This clonotype was counted at least ten times. The chain is built from TRBV20-1 and TRBJ2-3, with D hard to call. Looked up from germline, CDR1 is DFQATT and CDR2 is SNEGSKA (reference sequence). CDR3 length: 13 residues. The germline V and J ends were trimmed by 4 bases and 2 bases, with 10 bases remaining between them. The CDR3 protein is CSATGPFTDTQYF. CDR3 in DNA: TGCAGTGCTACCGGGCCTTTCACAGATACGCAGTATTTT.

This clonotype came up a few times. The J gene is TRBJ2-1, the V gene TRBV30; D is possibly TRBD2 (7 bases). Trimming took 0 bases from V and 8 from J, leaving 20 bases between them. Germline V gene data show CDR1 as GTSNPN and CDR2 as SVGIG (reference sequence). The CDR3 consists of 16 residues. The CDR3: CAWSVGRGLRVDEQFF. CDR3 nucleotide sequence: TGTGCCTGGAGTGTAGGGCGGGGGCTGAGGGTTGATGAGCAGTTCTTC.

This clonotype has at least ten counts. Written as DNA, the CDR3 is TGCGCCAGCAGTGCGGGGGACATAAGTTCGACCCAGTACTTC. This encodes CASSAGDISSTQYF. J is TRBJ2-5 and V is TRBV10-1, with D perhaps TRBD1 or TRBD2 (6 bases each). V dropped 4 bases and J dropped 7 bases, with 16 bases sitting between them. The CDR3 extends over 14 amino acids. Germline V lookup: CDR1 WNHNN, CDR2 SYGVQD (reference sequence).

The chain uses TRBV29-1 and TRBJ1-1; no firm D call. Trimming stripped 4 bases from V and 0 bases from J, with 6 bases between. The germline V gene has CDR1 SQVTM and CDR2 ANQGSEA. CDR3 length equals 12 residues. The DNA of the CDR3 is TGCAGCGTTGTCGGGATGAACACTGAAGCTTTCTTT. Amino acid sequence: CSVVGMNTEAFF.

This clonotype was seen only a few times. V is TRBV7-9 and J is TRBJ1-2, with 11 bases identical to TRBD1. The CDR3 has 16 amino acids. CDR1 SEHNR and CDR2 FQNEAQ come from the germline V gene (reference sequence). V shed 5 bases, J shed 7 bases, and the junction held 12 bases outside the gene matches. CDR3 nucleotide sequence: TGTGCCAGCAGCACGCTGGACAGGGGGCTTTTGGGTGGCTACACCTTC. Translated, it gives CASSTLDRGLLGGYTF.

There are many counts of this clonotype. The rearrangement uses TRBV5-1 and TRBJ2-3; D assignment may be TRBD1 or TRBD2 (5 bases each). The germline V gene has CDR1 SGHRS and CDR2 YFSETQ. The length of the CDR3 is 15 residues. V dropped 4 bases and J dropped 7 bases, with 19 bases sitting between them. CDR3: CASSGTPGPRNTQYF. For the CDR3, the DNA is TGCGCCAGCAGCGGAACTCCGGGGCCCCGAAATACGCAGTATTTT.

This chain links TRBV28 with TRBJ2-1; D is perhaps TRBD2 (5 bases). Trimming stripped 2 bases from V and 3 bases from J, with 23 bases between. The germline CDR1 and CDR2 sequences are MDHEN and SYDVKM. The CDR3 length is 19 residues. CDR3 residues: CASSLPPPGKGKVYNEQFF. The CDR3 DNA sequence: TGTGCCAGCAGTTTACCCCCCCCCGGGAAAGGTAAGGTCTACAATGAGCAGTTCTTC.

The chain joins TRBV25-1 to TRBJ2-2, with 8 nucleotides matching TRBD2. Germline CDR1 is MGHDK and CDR2 is SYGVNS. With V trimmed by 3 bases and J by 3 bases, 12 bases remained unmatched. The CDR3 is 18 amino acids. The chain's CDR3 is CASSDRTSRRGDTGELFF. The CDR3 coding sequence is TGTGCCAGCAGTGATCGGACTAGCAGACGCGGGGACACCGGGGAGCTGTTTTTT.

The chain is built from TRBV18 and TRBJ2-7; D is unresolved. V shed 3 bases and J shed 1 base, with 13 bases lying between them. Germline values: CDR1 KGHSH, CDR2 LQKENI. This CDR3 is 15 amino acids long. The CDR3: CASSPPGLGSYEQYF. The CDR3, as DNA: TGTGCCAGCTCACCTCCGGGTCTGGGGTCCTACGAGCAGTACTTC.

In its sample, this clonotype was seen many times. This chain uses TRBV28 with TRBJ2-3, with D hard to call. Germline CDR1 is MDHEN and CDR2 is SYDVKM. The length of the CDR3 is 16 residues. V lost 2 bases and J lost 2, with 14 bases in between. CDR3 bases: TGTGCCAGCAGTTTAGACTTATTGACGGACACAGATACGCAGTATTTT. Amino acid sequence: CASSLDLLTDTDTQYF. The entire variable domain, with the rest obtained from reference TRBV28 and TRBJ2-3, is as follows: DVKVTQSSRYLVKRTGEKVFLECVQDMDHENMFWYRQDPGLGLRLIYFSYDVKMKEKGDIPEGYSVSREKKERFSLILESASTNQTSMYLCASSLDLLTDTDTQYFGPGTRLTVL.

This clonotype was observed at least ten times. The V call is TRBV5-1, the J call TRBJ1-5; the match to TRBD1 covers 7 bases. The CDR3 covers 15 residues. Germline V gene sequence: CDR1 SGHRS, CDR2 YFSETQ. The ends lost 1 base at V and 4 bases at J; junction bases unmatched: 5. The CDR3 nucleotides are TGCGCCAGCAGCTTGTCGGGACAGAGGAATCAGCCCCAGCATTTT. Translating it yields CASSLSGQRNQPQHF.

This clonotype was recorded a few times. CDR3 in DNA: TGCAGTGCTAACGCCCCGGGACTAGCGGGAGGGAACTCCTACGAGCAGTACTTC. Translated: CSANAPGLAGGNSYEQYF. The chain employs TRBV20-1 and TRBJ2-7; 16 nucleotides match TRBD2. The V and J ends lost 4 bases and 0 bases, in that order; junction bases with no gene match: 9. CDR3 length equals 18 residues. Germline CDR1 reads DFQATT; CDR2 reads SNEGSKA (reference sequence).

The chain uses TRBV18 and TRBJ1-2; TRBD1 matches at 10 bases. This CDR3 contains 16 residues. With 3 bases clipped from V and 1 base from J, the junction kept 5 bases outside the gene matches. Germline V gene lookup returns CDR1 KGHSH and CDR2 LQKENI. The CDR3 region has the DNA TGTGCCAGCTCACCTCTAGGACAGGGGGGTAACTATGGCTACACCTTC. This gives the protein CASSPLGQGGNYGYTF.

The J gene is TRBJ2-7, the V gene TRBV10-3; D may match TRBD1 or TRBD2 (5 bases each). The germline V gene has CDR1 ENHRY and CDR2 SYGVKD. CDR3 length: 14 amino acids. The ends were cut back, 9 bases at V and 3 bases at J, with 18 bases in the middle. The CDR3 region is CAIASFGTNYEQYF. The DNA for the CDR3 is TGTGCCATTGCCTCTTTCGGGACGAACTACGAGCAGTACTTC.

This clonotype was detected only a few times. The V gene is TRBV6-1, the J gene TRBJ2-7, with TRBD1 identical over 7 bases. The CDR3 consists of 13 residues. CDR1 and CDR2 from the germline V gene are MNHNS and SASEGT. V lost 5 bases and J lost 3; bases outside the gene matches: 4. The CDR3: CASSRQGYYEQYF. The CDR3 DNA reads TGTGCCAGCAGTAGACAGGGCTACTACGAGCAGTACTTC.

There are a few counts of this clonotype. This chain connects TRBV6-2 or TRBV6-3 to TRBJ2-5; no clear D. Trimming stripped 6 bases from V and 4 bases from J, with 18 bases between. Germline V gives CDR1 MNHEY, CDR2 SVGEGT. The CDR3 is 15 amino acids. CDR3: CASSHARVAPETQYF. The CDR3 nucleotides read TGTGCCAGCAGCCACGCTCGGGTGGCCCCAGAGACCCAGTACTTC.

About this clonotype itself: An end of the junction does not agree with germline; a read error may underlie this. The chain carries TRBV5-6 and TRBJ1-1; D may be TRBD1 (6 bases). This CDR3 is 14 amino acids long. Germline V lookup: CDR1 SGHDT, CDR2 YYEEEE. The CDR3 here is CAGRPQGRFSEAFF. The CDR3 coding sequence is TGTGCCGGCAGGCCACAGGGAAGGTTCAGTGAAGCTTTCTTT.